This paragraph covers one TCR beta chain sequence. The V gene's germline CDR1 is SEHNR and CDR2 FQNEAQ (reference sequence). The CDR3 is 16 amino acids. The V gene lost 5 bases and the J gene lost 4 bases, with 17 bases spanning the gap. Seattle's enrolled individuals joined amid active infection and were then monitored longitudinally. The entry originates in a study of blood T cell repertoires in COVID-19. In the original processing: Estimates of nucleated cell counts were drawn from the amplification of reference gene primers. Profiling relied on immunoSEQ multiplex PCR, and the TCRdb table lists in-frame clones only, not all of them. V, J and clone size derive from that table, while D and trimming were established from the DNA sequence. Here the sample spans roughly 480,000 clones, roughly nine tenths being singletons.

The V and J genes are TRBV7-9 and TRBJ2-2, with a weak D call TRBD1 (6 bases). Sequenced sample: peripheral blood. This clonotype originated in a man aged 18 to 30 with COVID-19, enrolled during active disease. CDR3 coding DNA: TGTGCCAGCAGCCGGCGGCAGGGGAGTGGCACCGGGGAGCTGTTTTTT. It is translated as CASSRRQGSGTGELFF.